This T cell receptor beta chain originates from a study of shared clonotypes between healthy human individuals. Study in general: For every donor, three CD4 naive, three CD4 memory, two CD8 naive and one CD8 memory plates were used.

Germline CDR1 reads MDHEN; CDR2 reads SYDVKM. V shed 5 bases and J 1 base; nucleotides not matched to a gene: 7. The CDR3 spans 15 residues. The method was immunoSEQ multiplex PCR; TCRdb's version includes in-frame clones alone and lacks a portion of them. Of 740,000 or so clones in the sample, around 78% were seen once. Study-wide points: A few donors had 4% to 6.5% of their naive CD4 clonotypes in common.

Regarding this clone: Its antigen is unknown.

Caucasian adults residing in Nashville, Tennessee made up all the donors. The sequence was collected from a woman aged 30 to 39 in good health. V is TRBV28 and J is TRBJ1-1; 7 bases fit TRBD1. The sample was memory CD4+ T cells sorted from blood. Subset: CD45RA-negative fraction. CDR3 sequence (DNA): TGTGCCAGCAGTGTCACAGGGGCTACGAACACTGAAGCTTTCTTT. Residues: CASSVTGATNTEAFF.